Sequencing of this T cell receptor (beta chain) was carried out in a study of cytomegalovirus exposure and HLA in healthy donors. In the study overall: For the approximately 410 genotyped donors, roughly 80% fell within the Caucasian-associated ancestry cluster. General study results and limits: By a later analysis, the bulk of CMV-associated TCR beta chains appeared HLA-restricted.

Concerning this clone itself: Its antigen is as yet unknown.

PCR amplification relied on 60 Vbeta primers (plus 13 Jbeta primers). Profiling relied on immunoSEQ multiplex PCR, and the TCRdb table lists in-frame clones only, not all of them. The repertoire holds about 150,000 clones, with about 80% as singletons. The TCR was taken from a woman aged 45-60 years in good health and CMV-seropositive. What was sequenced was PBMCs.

This chain's CDR3 is CASSLDTSQPQHF. CDR3 nucleotides: TGCGCCAGCAGCTTGGATACGAGTCAGCCCCAGCATTTT. V and J are TRBV5-1 and TRBJ1-5; D is uncertain. Trimming stripped 0 bases from V and 6 bases from J, with 7 bases between. This CDR3 has 13 residues. In germline, CDR1 is SGHRS, CDR2 YFSETQ.